This T cell receptor beta chain appears in the sequencing data of a study of T cells in Graves' hyperthyroidism and ophthalmopathy. Overall study results and limits: Within blood appeared most thyroid clonotypes that had expanded above 0.001.

Trimming removed 5 bases at V and 3 bases at J, with 17 bases between. The CDR3 length is 15 residues. Germline values: CDR1 MNHEY, CDR2 SMNVEV (reference sequence). This clonotype was detected ten times or more. Antigen unknown. Stable Graves' hyperthyroidism meant no ophthalmopathy progression within 18 months. Diagnosis of hyperthyroidism was new in patients aged 18 to 65, and its duration was under 2 months. RNA transcripts provided the source from which TCR beta CDR3 regions were amplified. The HTBI primer set was used in a first-round RT-PCR of the TCR CDR3. TCRdb fed the multiplex PCR reads into MiXCR, producing one record per CDR3 protein. The sample comprises about 350,000 distinct CDR3 sequences, approximately 19% of which are singletons, and around 3.4% rests with the top ten.

Sequencing was performed on blood. This chain connects TRBV27 to TRBJ2-7; maybe TRBD2 (5 bases). This TCR was sampled from a woman under 30 with Graves' hyperthyroidism. In nucleotides, the CDR3 is TGTGCCAGCAGTACAATAGAGGGTTCTTTCTACGAGCAGTACTTC. Translation gives CASSTIEGSFYEQYF.